These 32 T cell receptor beta chains originate from one sample sequenced in a study of OX40 agonist ivuxolimab in advanced cancers. Sequencing was performed with immunoSEQ multiplex PCR; in TCRdb, only in-frame clones are kept and a portion is missing. This sample yields tens of thousands of clones, of which 75% to 90% are seen a single time; over 35% belongs to the top ten. Specimen: CD4+ or CD8+ T cells sorted from blood, collected in a trial of the OX40 agonist ivuxolimab. The origin of the receptors is an adult with an advanced solid tumor such as melanoma, head and neck, liver or kidney cancer.

This clone qualifies as medium-sized (0.01 to 0.1%). The chain is built from TRBV10-2 and TRBJ2-7, with D uncertain. The germline V and J ends were trimmed by 3 bases and 2 bases, with 17 bases remaining between them. This CDR3 contains 16 residues. Germline V lookup: CDR1 WSHSY, CDR2 SAAADI. The CDR3 sequence: CASSEIYADPTYEQYF. In DNA form, the CDR3 reads TGCGCCAGCAGTGAAATTTACGCAGATCCCACCTACGAGCAGTACTTC.

This chain connects TRBV15 to TRBJ2-1, with 8 bases identical to TRBD2. The CDR3 length is 15 residues. The germline V gene has CDR1 LNHNV and CDR2 YYDKDF (reference sequence). J gave up 0 bases and V 2 bases, and 0 bases lay outside the gene matches. CDR3 nucleotide sequence: TGTGCCACCAGCAGACTAGCGGGCTCCTACAATGAGCAGTTCTTC. This codes for CATSRLAGSYNEQFF.

The V and J genes are TRBV5-1 and TRBJ1-1; TRBD1 matches at 7 bases. CDR3 length: 17 amino acids. Per germline, CDR1 SGHRS and CDR2 YFSETQ. V was pared by 1 base and J by 1 base, with 10 bases of the junction left unmatched. The CDR3, as DNA: TGCGCCAGCAGCTTGCCCATTCCCGGGACAGAGAACACTGAAGCTTTCTTT. Its translation: CASSLPIPGTENTEAFF.

The J gene is TRBJ2-3, the V gene TRBV4-1; a possible D gene is TRBD2 (5 bases). V dropped 0 bases and J dropped 0 bases, with 28 bases sitting between them. The CDR3 consists of 22 residues. In germline, CDR1 is MGHRA, CDR2 YSYEKL. The CDR3 nucleotides read TGCGCCAGCAGCCAAGAAGTTTTACCGTTCGCCTACCTACGGACTAGCACAGATACGCAGTATTTT. Translated: CASSQEVLPFAYLRTSTDTQYF.

The CDR3 sequence is CASTPGVSNEQFF. In DNA form, the CDR3 reads TGCGCCAGCACCCCGGGGGTTAGTAATGAGCAGTTCTTC. The V gene is TRBV5-1, the J gene TRBJ2-1; D is perhaps TRBD2 (6 bases). V was clipped by 6 bases and J by 7 bases, with 14 bases between them. The V gene's germline CDR1 is SGHRS and CDR2 YFSETQ. The CDR3 sequence is 13 residues long.

The chain has TRBV9 and TRBJ1-2; TRBD1 matches 9 bases. With V trimmed by 4 bases and J by 8 bases, 6 bases remained unmatched. Looked up from germline, CDR1 is SGDLS and CDR2 is YYNGEE. The CDR3 consists of 13 residues. The CDR3 DNA reads TGTGCCAGCAGCCCACAGGGGGCCGGGGGCTACACCTTC. Its translation: CASSPQGAGGYTF.

This chain links TRBV15 with TRBJ2-3; TRBD1 agrees at 8 bases. The ends lost 6 bases at V and 2 bases at J; junction bases unmatched: 7. CDR3 size: 15 residues. The germline V gene has CDR1 LNHNV and CDR2 YYDKDF (reference sequence). CDR3 nucleotide sequence: TGTGCCACCAGACGACAGGGGACCCACACAGATACGCAGTATTTT. It is translated as CATRRQGTHTDTQYF.

This chain uses TRBV28 with TRBJ1-4; D call uncertain. Trimming left V 3 bases short and J 7 bases short, with 15 bases between. CDR1 and CDR2 from the germline V gene are MDHEN and SYDVKM. The CDR3 extends over 15 amino acids. The CDR3, as DNA: TGTGCCAGCAGTTTCCGGACGGCCTTGGTTGAAAAACTGTTTTTT. Its translation: CASSFRTALVEKLFF.

Worth noting for this clone: A read error may produce the germline difference seen at one junction end. V gene TRBV19 combines with J gene TRBJ1-2; D not resolved. The germline CDR1 and CDR2 sequences are LNHDA and SQIVND (reference sequence). This CDR3 has 12 amino acids. CDR3 loop: CASSIAGLHLLF. The CDR3 DNA follows: TGTGCCAGTAGTATAGCGGGATTACATTTGCTCTTC. Together with reference TRBV19 and TRBJ1-2, the CDR3 gives the full variable domain: DGGITQSPKYLFRKEGQNVTLSCEQNLNHDAMYWYRQDPGQGLRLIYYSQIVNDFQKGDIAEGYSVSREKKESFPLTVTSAQKNPTAFYLCASSIAGLHLLFGSGTRLTVV.

This chain connects TRBV27 to TRBJ1-6, with D perhaps TRBD1 (6 bases). The CDR3 is 16 amino acids. Between the trimmed V and J ends, which lost 6 bases and 5 bases, there was a span of 17 bases. CDR1 and CDR2 from the germline V gene are MNHEY and SMNVEV (reference sequence). In DNA form, the CDR3 reads TGTGCCAGCAGGGGTAAGGGGGGGTGGAATAATTCACCCCTCCACTTT. Translation gives CASRGKGGWNNSPLHF.

The chain carries TRBV5-4 and TRBJ1-2; TRBD1 aligns across 9 bases. CDR1 is SGHNT, CDR2 YYREEE, per germline (reference sequence). V shed 6 bases, J shed 7 bases, and the junction held 13 bases outside the gene matches. The CDR3 runs 15 residues. CDR3 in amino acids: CASTVWGQGAGGYTF. The CDR3 nucleotides are TGTGCCAGCACAGTATGGGGACAGGGTGCTGGTGGCTACACCTTC. Full variable domain (outside the CDR3, taken from reference TRBV5-4 and TRBJ1-2): ETGVTQSPTHLIKTRGQQVTLRCSSQSGHNTVSWYQQALGQGPQFIFQYYREEENGRGNFPPRFSGLQFPNYSSELNVNALELDDSALYLCASTVWGQGAGGYTFGSGTRLTVV.

The chain has TRBV27 and TRBJ2-2; 7 nucleotides agree with TRBD2. Germline CDR1 reads MNHEY; CDR2 reads SMNVEV (reference sequence). The CDR3 sequence is 14 residues long. Unmatched junction bases numbered 1, after V lost 1 base and J lost 5 bases. CDR3 protein: CASSLLAGTGELFF. The CDR3 nucleotides are TGTGCCAGCAGTTTATTAGCGGGTACCGGGGAGCTGTTTTTT.

The rearrangement links TRBV29-1 to TRBJ2-7, with TRBD1 identical over 7 bases. The junction had 9 bases not matched to a gene; V was cut back by 7 bases and J by 3 bases. There are 13 residues in the CDR3. Germline V gene data show CDR1 as SQVTM and CDR2 as ANQGSEA. The CDR3 loop reads CSATGTAVYEQYF. CDR3 DNA: TGCAGCGCGACCGGGACAGCCGTCTACGAGCAGTACTTC.

The chain uses TRBV11-2 and TRBJ1-3; the D is unclear. CDR1 SGHAT and CDR2 FQNNGV come from the germline V gene. The CDR3 contains 16 residues. Trimming pared 1 base from V and 7 bases from J, leaving 17 bases between. The CDR3 DNA follows: TGTGCCAGCAGCTTAGTTAGCTCCCCTCTCAGGAACACCATATATTTT. It codes for CASSLVSSPLRNTIYF.

The chain joins TRBV13 to TRBJ1-1; 7 bases are shared with TRBD1. CDR1 and CDR2 from the germline V gene are PRHDT and FYEKMQ (reference sequence). The CDR3 totals 13 residues. J gave up 3 bases and V 5 bases, and 3 bases lay outside the gene matches. CDR3 in DNA: TGTGCCAGCAGCCTTGGGACAGACACTGAAGCTTTCTTT. Its protein is CASSLGTDTEAFF.

The rearrangement links TRBV5-1 to TRBJ2-1; 8 bases align to TRBD1. The germline V gene encodes CDR1 SGHRS and CDR2 YFSETQ. V trimming: 2 bases; J trimming: 5 bases; junction bases outside the gene matches: 6. The CDR3 extends over 15 amino acids. In DNA form, the CDR3 reads TGCGCCAGCAGCTTCAGGCAGGGGGCGAACAATGAGCAGTTCTTC. It yields the protein CASSFRQGANNEQFF.

The chain joins TRBV7-6 to TRBJ2-3, with TRBD2 identical over 10 bases. The CDR3 has 16 residues. The germline V gene encodes CDR1 SGHVS and CDR2 FNYEAQ. The ends lost 1 base at V and 3 bases at J; junction bases unmatched: 4. The DNA of the CDR3 is TGTGCCAGCAGCTTAGAGGTAGCGGGGGGTACAGATACGCAGTATTTT. It encodes CASSLEVAGGTDTQYF. Supplemented by reference TRBV7-6 and TRBJ2-3, the full variable domain reads GAGVSQSPRYKVTKRGQDVALRCDPISGHVSLYWYRQALGQGPEFLTYFNYEAQQDKSGLPNDRFSAERPEGSISTLTIQRTEQRDSAMYRCASSLEVAGGTDTQYFGPGTRLTVL.

V is TRBV5-6 and J is TRBJ1-1; no clear D gene. The CDR3 loop spans 14 amino acids. The germline V gene encodes CDR1 SGHDT and CDR2 YYEEEE. V was shortened by 4 bases and J by 2 bases, with 12 bases between the two germline ends. The CDR3, as DNA: TGTGCCAGCAGCGTTGGGGTGGGTAACACTGAAGCTTTCTTT. Its protein is CASSVGVGNTEAFF.

V gene TRBV5-1 combines with J gene TRBJ2-7, with D possibly being TRBD2 (6 bases). Trimming removed 2 bases at V and 3 bases at J, with 21 bases between. Germline V lookup: CDR1 SGHRS, CDR2 YFSETQ. CDR3 length: 17 amino acids. CDR3 nucleotide sequence: TGCGCCAGCAGCTTTTTTCTCAGCGGGTCTAGGTACTACGAGCAGTACTTC. As protein: CASSFFLSGSRYYEQYF.

The J gene is TRBJ2-5, the V gene TRBV4-1; no clear D gene. The germline V gene encodes CDR1 MGHRA and CDR2 YSYEKL. The CDR3 is 17 residues long. V lost 4 bases and J 1 base, leaving 19 bases between the germline ends. The CDR3 DNA reads TGCGCCAGCAGCCCCGGCCCCTTGTCCTATCCCCAAGAGACCCAGTACTTC. The encoded protein is CASSPGPLSYPQETQYF.

This chain uses TRBV9 with TRBJ2-3; D possibly corresponds to TRBD2 (6 bases). V was pared by 0 bases and J by 6 bases, with 14 bases between. CDR3 size: 15 residues. Germline CDR1 and CDR2: SGDLS and YYNGEE. CDR3 nucleotides: TGTGCCAGCAGCGTAGTAGGACTATTAAGCGATACGCAGTATTTT. Its protein product is CASSVVGLLSDTQYF.

The CDR3 DNA follows: TGTGCCAGCAGTTCCCAGGCAGTCTCCTACGAGCAGTACTTC. Its protein product is CASSSQAVSYEQYF. The chain is built from TRBV27 and TRBJ2-7, with no clear D. CDR3 length: 14 amino acids. Trimming pared 4 bases from V and 0 bases from J, leaving 10 bases between. CDR1 MNHEY and CDR2 SMNVEV come from the germline V gene (reference sequence).

This chain uses TRBV6-5 with TRBJ1-3; D remains unclear. The CDR3 runs to 14 residues. Trimming stripped 5 bases from V and 3 bases from J, with 11 bases between. Germline CDR1 MNHEY, CDR2 SVGAGI. CDR3 bases: TGTGCCAGCAGTCCTATGGGTGGTGGAAACACCATATATTTT. Its translation is CASSPMGGGNTIYF.

This chain connects TRBV9 to TRBJ2-1; 8 bases are shared with TRBD2. Unmatched junction bases numbered 3, after V lost 0 bases and J lost 4 bases. From germline, CDR1 is SGDLS and CDR2 YYNGEE. This CDR3 region has 15 residues. The CDR3 nucleotides read TGTGCCAGCAGCGTAGCGGGAGGGACTTACAATGAGCAGTTCTTC. It specifies CASSVAGGTYNEQFF.

The chain uses TRBV27 and TRBJ2-1, with D uncertain. The CDR3 is made up of 12 amino acids. Trimming removed 2 bases from V and 6 bases from J, with 5 bases in between. In germline, CDR1 is MNHEY, CDR2 SMNVEV (reference sequence). CDR3 nucleotide sequence: TGTGCCAGCAGTTTAATAGGCAATGAGCAGTTCTTC. Its translation: CASSLIGNEQFF.

This chain connects TRBV6-5 to TRBJ2-3, with 9 bases lining up with TRBD2. Losses at the gene ends were 6 bases for V and 5 bases for J; bases not matched to a gene: 6. The CDR3 contains 14 residues. Germline V gene data show CDR1 as MNHEY and CDR2 as SVGAGI. In DNA form, the CDR3 reads TGTGCCAGCAGCACGGGACTAGCTGTAGATACGCAGTATTTT. Translation gives CASSTGLAVDTQYF.

The V call is TRBV11-3, the J call TRBJ2-3; TRBD1 might be the D (6 bases). The CDR3 has 14 amino acids. Trimming shortened V by 4 bases and J by 6 bases, and 14 bases separated the two germline ends. Germline lookup yields CDR1 SGHNT and CDR2 YENEEA. The CDR3 DNA sequence: TGTGCCAGCAGCTCCGAACCCGACAGGGATACGCAGTATTTT. It translates to CASSSEPDRDTQYF.

The genes are TRBV9 and TRBJ2-5; 7 bases are a match to TRBD2. CDR3 length equals 16 residues. V trimming: 0 bases; J trimming: 4 bases; junction bases outside the gene matches: 9. Per germline, CDR1 SGDLS and CDR2 YYNGEE. This CDR3 is CASSVDFSSGVETQYF. Here the CDR3 DNA reads TGTGCCAGCAGCGTAGATTTTAGCAGCGGGGTAGAGACCCAGTACTTC. The whole variable domain, filled in from reference TRBV9 and TRBJ2-5, reads DSGVTQTPKHLITATGQRVTLRCSPRSGDLSVYWYQQSLDQGLQFLIQYYNGEERAKGNILERFSAQQFPDLHSELNLSSLELGDSALYFCASSVDFSSGVETQYFGPGTRLLVL.

The chain carries TRBV11-2 and TRBJ1-2; unclear D gene. V shed 0 bases and J shed 8 bases, with 10 bases lying between them. Germline V lookup: CDR1 SGHAT, CDR2 FQNNGV. The CDR3 loop spans 13 amino acids. This CDR3 reads CASSLEFISGYTF. CDR3 in DNA: TGTGCCAGCAGCTTAGAATTCATCTCCGGCTACACCTTC. The entire variable domain, with the rest obtained from reference TRBV11-2 and TRBJ1-2, is as follows: EAGVAQSPRYKIIEKRQSVAFWCNPISGHATLYWYQQILGQGPKLLIQFQNNGVVDDSQLPKDRFSAERLKGVDSTLKIQPAKLEDSAVYLCASSLEFISGYTFGSGTRLTVV.

The genes are TRBV6-1 and TRBJ2-2; possible D gene TRBD2, 5 bases. Germline CDR1 reads MNHNS; CDR2 reads SASEGT. The CDR3 has 14 amino acids. V lost 4 bases and J 6 bases, leaving 12 bases between the germline ends. The CDR3 nucleotides are TGTGCCAGCAGTGCCACCAGAGGGTCCGGGGAGCTGTTTTTT. The encoded protein is CASSATRGSGELFF.

The J gene is TRBJ1-2, the V gene TRBV7-9; 7 positions match TRBD1. Germline lookup yields CDR1 SEHNR and CDR2 FQNEAQ (reference sequence). V dropped 1 base and J dropped 4; count of bases not matched to a gene: 3. The CDR3 consists of 14 residues. In DNA form, the CDR3 reads TGTGCCAGCAGCTTAGGGACAGGAACCTATGGCTACACCTTC. Translating gives CASSLGTGTYGYTF.

This clone appeared once. V is TRBV7-2 and J is TRBJ1-1; unclear D gene. The CDR3 is 14 amino acids. Trimming pared 1 base from V and 2 bases from J, leaving 8 bases between. Germline assignment: CDR1 SGHTA and CDR2 FQGNSA. The CDR3 spells CASSLVVINTEAFF. The CDR3 DNA follows: TGTGCCAGCAGCTTAGTGGTTATAAACACTGAAGCTTTCTTT.